This T cell receptor beta chain originates from a study of T cell clones after liver transplantation (dated by TCRdb to about 2019). Study-level background: The samples were obtained from ITN030ST, a randomized trial that attempted immunosuppression withdrawal within 2 years after liver transplantation. Donor-reactive T cell clones were identified by TCRbeta sequencing following a pre-transplant mixed lymphocyte reaction and were subsequently tracked in post-transplant blood. Third party-reactive TCRbeta sequences were also identified from pre-transplant MLRs to serve as an antigen-independent comparator for donor-reactive sequences. Three of the eight recipients were HCV-positive; the others were transplanted for non-autoimmune, non-viral indications. Until randomization at 12-24 months post-transplant, subjects were given standard immunosuppression, with no induction therapy. To count as tolerant, a recipient had to stay completely off immunosuppression for at least one year without liver enzymes climbing beyond twice the upper limit of normal. Blood samples were taken pre-transplant, pre-randomization before withdrawal, and post-randomization after full withdrawal or failed withdrawal. The studied cohort comprised 8 liver transplant recipients, 3 classified as tolerant and 5 as non-tolerant. Overall results and qualifications from the work: A greater decline was seen for donor-reactive sequences than for third party-reactive sequences, suggesting partial antigen-specific deletion unrelated to withdrawal success. In two subjects, low numbers of available donor cells limited the measurable donor-reactive repertoire. After accounting for repertoire turnover, donor-reactive detection was significantly reduced in 7 of 8 subjects for CD4 and 8 of 8 for CD8. Because of small, heterogeneous patient numbers and non-standardized post-transplant time points, the conclusions were only preliminary. Since no allograft tissue specimens were available, donor-reactive T cells may have migrated into the graft instead of being deleted. Circulating donor-reactive CD4 TCRbeta sequences fell significantly post-transplant in most of the 8 subjects, irrespective of tolerance or HCV status.

CDR1 and CDR2, looked up from the germline V gene, are LGHNA and YNFKEQ. Germline trimming amounts to 4 bases on V and 5 bases on J, with 5 as the count of junction bases outside the gene matches. From the cysteine up to the phenylalanine, the CDR3 has a length of 15 residues. Solely the CDR3 DNA is kept, with 45 bases framed from the first base. Unstimulated PBMCs, after thawing, were stained for CD3, CD4 and CD8 and then FACS-sorted into CD3+CD4+ and CD3+CD8+ populations. Randomization to immunosuppression withdrawal applied to every one of the 8 studied subjects. The Qiagen DNeasy Blood and Tissue Kit was used for genomic DNA isolation. Of note for this clone: It lacks a known antigen. Per-nucleotide qualities are absent, and no much larger clonotype sits a single base away.

Using immunoSEQ, frozen genomic DNA was subjected to high-throughput TCRbeta CDR3 sequencing, a process that included PCR amplification, mapping, bias correction and internal controls. The original pipeline was this. Productive rearrangements were retained, and unique TCRbeta sequences were defined by the CDR3 nucleotide sequence together with the V and J gene. Donor-reactive sequences required at least 5-fold expansion in CFSE-low cells versus unstimulated pre-transplant cells and at least 0.01% frequency. To ensure at least 90% detection power, minimum frequency thresholds were set for each subject based on that subject's lowest-template unstimulated sample. Jensen-Shannon divergence between the top 1000 TCRbeta sequences after and before transplant was used to measure repertoire turnover. Two-sided Fisher's exact tests were used to test for changes in how often donor-reactive sequences were detected. TCRdb mirrors the immuneACCESS table, restricted to in-frame sequences. Some clones are absent from its copies; in checked studies, under half trace to an unresolved V gene, and the reason for the others is unknown. V and J calls and clone size come straight from that table; D and trimming were deduced from the DNA. For this sample the table gives around 35,000 clones, of which around 96% were detected only once. More than 25% of the sample is in the top ten clones.

This receptor was obtained from a human patient who received a liver transplant. After a transplant, some T cells may be the graft donor's own cells. The source was CD8+ T cells from blood, collected 12 months after liver transplant. The chain is made from TRBV4-2 and TRBJ2-3, and TRBD2 aligns with 11 junction nucleotides. The nucleotide sequence reads as follows: TGTGCCAGCAGCCCAATAGCGGGAGGGGTAGATACGCAGTATTTT. This sequence encodes CASSPIAGGVDTQYF.